Listed below are T cell receptor beta chains from one sample, sequenced in a study of vaccination and CD4 T cells after COVID-19. TCRdb redid the calling of the PCR reads with MiXCR, one entry per CDR3 protein. The repertoire holds more than 15,000 distinct CDR3 sequences, with roughly 60% as singletons. No antigen is known for these receptors. Sequencing was performed on CD4+ T cells from blood, cultured in vitro. Receptors were obtained from a human donor who had recovered from COVID-19. CDR3s include the opening cysteine and the closing phenylalanine or tryptophan. The order of the fields is V gene, clone size, J gene, D gene, CDR3 length, CDR3 protein, CDR3 DNA. D genes are given only for firm matches. Size is stated for part of the rows, as once, few or many counts, or as a class when the clone is expanded.

V gene: TRBV19; clone size: -; J gene: TRBJ2-7; D gene: TRBD1; CDR3 length: 14; CDR3 protein: CASSTRQGPYEQYF; CDR3 DNA: TGTGCCAGTAGTACCCGACAGGGACCCTACGAGCAGTACTTC
V gene: TRBV6-2/TRBV6-3; clone size: few; J gene: TRBJ2-7; D gene: -; CDR3 length: 14; CDR3 protein: CASSYPTQTYEQYF; CDR3 DNA: TGTGCCAGCAGTTACCCGACACAAACCTACGAGCAGTACTTC
V gene: TRBV15; clone size: few; J gene: TRBJ2-3; D gene: TRBD2; CDR3 length: 15; CDR3 protein: CATSRDPSGGATQYF; CDR3 DNA: TGTGCCACCAGCAGAGATCCTAGCGGGGGGGCAACGCAGTATTTT
V gene: TRBV7-2; clone size: -; J gene: TRBJ1-1; D gene: -; CDR3 length: 14; CDR3 protein: CASSLDRWDTEAFF; CDR3 DNA: TGTGCCAGCAGCCTAGACAGGTGGGACACTGAAGCTTTCTTT
V gene: TRBV7-3; clone size: few; J gene: TRBJ2-3; D gene: TRBD2; CDR3 length: 14; CDR3 protein: CASSPLAGTDTQYF; CDR3 DNA: TGTGCCAGCAGCCCTCTAGCGGGCACAGATACGCAGTATTTT
V gene: TRBV18; clone size: -; J gene: TRBJ2-7; D gene: TRBD2; CDR3 length: 13; CDR3 protein: CASSPRTRYEQYF; CDR3 DNA: TGTGCCAGCTCACCACGGACTAGGTACGAGCAGTACTTC
V gene: TRBV7-2; clone size: -; J gene: TRBJ2-3; D gene: TRBD2; CDR3 length: 15; CDR3 protein: CASADGGGGTDTQYF; CDR3 DNA: TGTGCCAGCGCCGACGGGGGAGGGGGCACAGATACGCAGTATTTT
V gene: TRBV11-3; clone size: -; J gene: TRBJ1-1; D gene: -; CDR3 length: 15; CDR3 protein: CASSLEALSATEAFF; CDR3 DNA: TGTGCCAGCAGCTTAGAGGCCTTATCGGCGACTGAAGCTTTCTTT
V gene: TRBV2; clone size: -; J gene: TRBJ1-6; D gene: -; CDR3 length: 15; CDR3 protein: CASIFDSSYNSPLHF; CDR3 DNA: TGTGCCAGCATCTTTGATAGCTCCTATAATTCACCCCTCCACTTT
V gene: TRBV20-1; clone size: -; J gene: TRBJ2-2; D gene: -; CDR3 length: 15; CDR3 protein: CSAKGHPKNTGELFF; CDR3 DNA: TGCAGTGCTAAAGGACACCCGAAAAACACCGGGGAGCTGTTTTTT
V gene: TRBV7-9; clone size: -; J gene: TRBJ2-3; D gene: -; CDR3 length: 18; CDR3 protein: CASSFRGRDRLMADMQYF; CDR3 DNA: TGTGCCAGCAGCTTCCGTGGGAGGGACAGGCTTATGGCAGATATGCAGTATTTT
V gene: TRBV19; clone size: -; J gene: TRBJ2-1; D gene: TRBD1; CDR3 length: 15; CDR3 protein: CASSMRSGQAREQFF; CDR3 DNA: TGTGCCAGTAGTATGAGGTCTGGACAGGCCCGTGAGCAGTTCTTC